The T cell receptor (beta chain) described here comes from a study of shared clonotypes between healthy human individuals. Measured with immunoSEQ multiplex PCR; TCRdb has only the in-frame clones, and not every one. The sample contains some 2,500,000 clones, roughly 90% of which appear only once. The CDR3 consists of 17 residues. V shed 4 bases, J shed 0 bases, and the junction held 8 bases outside the gene matches. Germline assignment: CDR1 SEHNR and CDR2 FQNEAQ (reference sequence). The receptor was isolated from a man aged 18 to 30 in good health. Some clones in this sample may be carry-over from other donors' samples. Specimen: naive CD4+ T cells from PBMCs. The subset denotes: CD45RA+ positively selected. The rearrangement links TRBV7-9 to TRBJ2-2, with 7 bases matching TRBD2. CDR3 residues: CASSSVGGGANTGELFF. CDR3 in DNA: TGTGCCAGCAGCTCGGTCGGCGGGGGAGCGAACACCGGGGAGCTGTTTTTT.